This T cell receptor beta chain comes out of a study of T cell responses to AZD1222 COVID-19 vaccine. Study-wide background: Doses given second, at about 4 or about 12 weeks, were pooled.

Germline V gives CDR1 SGHRS, CDR2 YFSETQ. V lost 4 bases and J lost 5, with 10 bases in between. CDR3 length: 12 amino acids. Study results and limitations: Nearly half of spike-specific TCRs reportedly target unmutated variant regions. The repertoires were collected only after the peak T cell response. The donors showed a predominance of white British ancestry and of females, with possible underestimation of clonal diversity.

Worth noting for this clone: Antigen unknown.

The method was immunoSEQ multiplex PCR; TCRdb's version includes in-frame clones alone and lacks a portion of them. The data show 150,000 to 200,000 clones, 90% seen once. This specimen consisted of peripheral blood, obtained on day 0 of AZD1222 vaccination. This receptor was identified in an adult in good health. The V and J genes are TRBV5-1 and TRBJ2-7; D is unclear. The CDR3 DNA follows: TGCGCCAGCAGCCCAGAGTGGAACGAGCAGTACTTC. Translation gives CASSPEWNEQYF.